These 29 T cell receptor beta chains were all obtained from the same sample, sequenced in a study of low-dose radiotherapy and immunotherapy resistance in tumors. First-strand cDNA relied on TRAV- and TRBV-specific primers spanning alpha and beta chains. A roughly 19-cycle PCR with a constant-region primer and V-primer adapter amplified TCRs. Each CDR3 protein is one row after TCRdb ran MiXCR on the reads. Of around 60,000 distinct CDR3 sequences in the sample, approximately 22% were seen once. Time point specified: after trial treatment. The treatment denotes: LDRT plus nivolumab, ipilimumab, low-dose cyclophosphamide and aspirin (RACIN trial). Material: PBMCs, obtained after low-dose radiotherapy plus immunotherapy. Receptor source: a male donor with prostate cancer.

This clonotype was observed many times. The V gene is TRBV19, the J gene TRBJ2-7; TRBD1 might be the D (6 bases). The CDR3 covers 14 residues. CDR1 LNHDA and CDR2 SQIVND come from the germline V gene (reference sequence). With 7 bases removed from V and 0 bases from J, the gap between germline ends came to 13 bases. CDR3 sequence reads: CASTPRDNSYEQYF. Here the CDR3 DNA reads TGTGCCAGTACCCCCCGGGACAACTCCTACGAGCAGTACTTC.

This clonotype showed up many times. CDR3 residues: CASSYDRNLGYTF. The CDR3 bases are TGTGCCAGCAGTTATGACAGGAATCTTGGCTACACCTTC. The chain uses TRBV7-3 and TRBJ1-2, with D tentatively TRBD1 (6 bases). The V and J ends lost 6 bases and 7 bases respectively, with 15 bases between them. Germline assignment: CDR1 SGHTA and CDR2 FQGTGA. The CDR3 is made up of 13 amino acids.

There are many counts of this clonotype. The chain joins TRBV11-2 to TRBJ2-1, with 9 bases that match TRBD2. The trim removed 4 bases at V and 5 bases at J, leaving 9 bases unmatched. From germline, CDR1 is SGHAT and CDR2 FQNNGV. The CDR3 runs to 16 residues. The CDR3 DNA reads TGTGCCAGCAGCTGGGCAGTGCGGGAGGGAAACAATGAGCAGTTCTTC. This codes for CASSWAVREGNNEQFF. The full variable domain, completed using reference TRBV11-2 and TRBJ2-1, is EAGVAQSPRYKIIEKRQSVAFWCNPISGHATLYWYQQILGQGPKLLIQFQNNGVVDDSQLPKDRFSAERLKGVDSTLKIQPAKLEDSAVYLCASSWAVREGNNEQFFGPGTRLTVL.

The genes are TRBV5-1 and TRBJ2-1; 8 bases are a match to TRBD1. CDR1 and CDR2 from the germline V gene are SGHRS and YFSETQ. The CDR3 has 15 amino acids. Trimming removed 4 bases from V and 7 bases from J; junction bases left unmatched: 10. This CDR3 is CASSQGQGARNEQFF. The CDR3 DNA reads TGCGCCAGCAGCCAAGGGCAGGGGGCGCGAAATGAGCAGTTCTTC.

This clonotype has ten or more counts. The genes are TRBV6-6 and TRBJ2-3, with 11 bases matching TRBD2. CDR3 size: 16 residues. The J segment lost 3 bases and the V segment lost 2 bases, leaving 4 bases of the junction unmatched. CDR1 is MNHNY and CDR2 is SVGAGI in the germline V gene (reference sequence). CDR3 nucleotides: TGTGCCAGCAGTTACGTAGCGGGGGGGCAGACAGATACGCAGTATTTT. Translating it yields CASSYVAGGQTDTQYF.

In this sample, this clonotype turned up many times. J is TRBJ2-3 and V is TRBV29-1; 7 bases are shared with TRBD1. V lost 6 bases, J lost 0 bases, and 12 bases stayed unmatched. The CDR3 runs to 16 residues. Germline CDR1 and CDR2: SQVTM and ANQGSEA. Here the CDR3 reads CSVQGSSDRSTDTQYF. The CDR3 DNA follows: TGCAGCGTCCAAGGGAGTTCGGACAGGAGCACAGATACGCAGTATTTT.

This rearrangement joins TRBV27 to TRBJ2-1, with TRBD2 matching over 7 bases. The junction had 13 bases not matched to a gene; V was cut back by 5 bases and J by 0 bases. The CDR3 is 18 residues long. CDR1 and CDR2 (germline): MNHEY, SMNVEV (reference sequence). CDR3 DNA sequence: TGTGCCAGCAGTGTACCCAGGACTAGGGGAAGCTCCTACAATGAGCAGTTCTTC. It translates to CASSVPRTRGSSYNEQFF.

This clonotype was recorded many times. The rearrangement joins TRBV6-2 or TRBV6-3 to TRBJ1-2; D gene ambiguous. V lost 2 bases to trimming and J lost 4 bases, with 5 bases between them. There are 12 residues in the CDR3. The germline gives CDR1 MNHEY, CDR2 SVGEGT. CDR3 protein: CASSYAGYGYTF. The CDR3 DNA is TGTGCCAGCAGTTACGCGGGCTATGGCTACACCTTC.

This clonotype came up many times. The chain couples TRBV20-1 to TRBJ2-3; 7 bases agree with TRBD1. J was trimmed by 2 bases and V by 3 bases; bases with no gene match: 17. The CDR3 extends over 18 amino acids. Germline CDR1 and CDR2: DFQATT and SNEGSKA (reference sequence). The CDR3: CSASQLTGTGATTDTQYF. DNA of the CDR3: TGCAGTGCTAGCCAACTGACCGGCACAGGGGCGACCACAGATACGCAGTATTTT.

V is TRBV12-3 or TRBV12-4 and J is TRBJ2-3; 12 nucleotides line up with TRBD2. J was trimmed by 1 base and V by 4 bases; bases with no gene match: 0. The CDR3 contains 15 residues. The CDR3 sequence is CASSSSGGGTDTQYF. CDR3 sequence (DNA): TGTGCCAGCAGTTCTAGCGGGGGGGGCACAGATACGCAGTATTTT.

This clonotype was recorded at least ten times. The chain is built from TRBV19 and TRBJ1-5; the D gene is possibly TRBD1 (6 bases). Germline V CDR1 and CDR2: LNHDA, SQIVND (reference sequence). V lost 5 bases and J 0 bases, leaving 23 bases between the germline ends. The CDR3 length is 19 residues. CDR3 nucleotides: TGTGCCAGTAGTGTCCCGGACAGTCGAGGGGCTTATAGCAATCAGCCCCAGCATTTT. Amino acids: CASSVPDSRGAYSNQPQHF.

This clonotype was observed at least ten times. The chain couples TRBV3-1 to TRBJ2-3; D perhaps matches TRBD1 (5 bases). Germline V CDR1 and CDR2: LGHDT, YNNKEL (reference sequence). The CDR3 covers 16 residues. V lost 0 bases, J lost 5 bases, and 15 bases lay in between. The CDR3: CASSQERIGALDTQYF. CDR3 nucleotide sequence: TGTGCCAGCAGCCAAGAACGGATAGGGGCGTTAGATACGCAGTATTTT.

This clonotype was detected a few times. The J gene is TRBJ2-3, the V gene TRBV12-3 or TRBV12-4, with a possible D match to TRBD2 (6 bases). V was pared by 3 bases and J by 1 base, with 14 bases between. CDR3 length: 16 amino acids. CDR3: CASSLSGGARTDTQYF. The CDR3 nucleotides are TGTGCCAGCAGTTTGTCCGGCGGGGCCCGCACAGATACGCAGTATTTT.

This clonotype was counted only a few times. The V gene is TRBV7-8, the J gene TRBJ2-1; D is possibly TRBD1 or TRBD2 (6 bases each). Germline CDR1 SGHVS, CDR2 FQNEAQ. This CDR3 comprises 15 residues. Trimming left V 1 base short and J 3 bases short, with 10 bases between. Here the CDR3 reads CASSLDGGHYNEQFF. The CDR3 DNA is TGTGCCAGCAGCTTAGATGGGGGGCACTACAATGAGCAGTTCTTC. Filled out from reference TRBV7-8 and TRBJ2-1, the complete variable domain reads GAGVSQSPRYKVAKRGQDVALRCDPISGHVSLFWYQQALGQGPEFLTYFQNEAQLDKSGLPSDRFFAERPEGSVSTLKIQRTQQEDSAVYLCASSLDGGHYNEQFFGPGTRLTVL.

This sequence joins TRBV6-2 or TRBV6-3 and TRBJ2-3, with D perhaps given as TRBD1 or TRBD2 (5 bases each). The V end was cut by 8 bases, the J end by 4 bases, with 19 bases between. This CDR3 spans 15 amino acids. CDR1 is MNHEY, CDR2 SVGEGT, per germline. CDR3: CASGHRDGGSDTQYF. Here the CDR3 DNA reads TGTGCCAGCGGCCACCGGGACGGAGGTTCAGATACGCAGTATTTT.

This chain joins TRBV6-2 or TRBV6-3 and TRBJ1-1; perhaps TRBD1 as D (5 bases). Germline CDR1 reads MNHEY; CDR2 reads SVGEGT. Trimming removed 6 bases from V and 0 bases from J, with 11 bases in between. CDR3 length: 14 residues. The CDR3 DNA is TGTGCCAGCAGGCCGGGACGGGTGAACACTGAAGCTTTCTTT. It yields the protein CASRPGRVNTEAFF.

This clonotype was observed at least ten times. The genes are TRBV29-1 and TRBJ1-2, with 12 nucleotides matching TRBD1. This CDR3 is 14 amino acids long. Germline CDR1 and CDR2: SQVTM and ANQGSEA. After removal of 7 bases from V and 7 bases from J, the junction contained 10 bases not matched to a gene. As DNA, the CDR3 is TGCAGCGCATCCGGGACAGGGGGCTCGGGTGGCTACACCTTC. It yields the protein CSASGTGGSGGYTF.

This clonotype was recorded at least ten times. V and J are TRBV25-1 and TRBJ1-2; D may be TRBD1 (5 bases). This CDR3 comprises 14 residues. V was shortened by 3 bases and J by 0 bases, with 8 bases between the two germline ends. CDR1 and CDR2 from the germline V gene are MGHDK and SYGVNS. This chain's CDR3 is CASSDGGTNYGYTF. DNA for the CDR3: TGTGCCAGCAGTGATGGGGGGACTAACTATGGCTACACCTTC.

The J gene is TRBJ1-1, the V gene TRBV7-8; no definite D call. This CDR3 has 15 residues. Per germline, CDR1 SGHVS and CDR2 FQNEAQ. Trimming took off 2 bases at V and 1 base at J, with 11 bases between the two ends. CDR3 sequence (DNA): TGTGCCAGCAGCTTAATGCTGGGCCCGAACACTGAAGCTTTCTTT. This translates into CASSLMLGPNTEAFF.

There are many counts of this clonotype. The chain has TRBV30 and TRBJ1-2, with a tentative D call TRBD1 (6 bases). This CDR3 comprises 12 residues. Germline loops: CDR1 GTSNPN, CDR2 SVGIG (reference sequence). The V end was cut by 2 bases, the J end by 8 bases, with 12 bases between. The CDR3 DNA is TGTGCCTGGAGTCGACAGGCGGGAGGCTACACCTTC. This codes for CAWSRQAGGYTF.

This clonotype showed up many times. V gene TRBV6-1 combines with J gene TRBJ1-1; tentative D call: TRBD1 (5 bases). The V gene lost 2 bases and the J gene lost 7 bases, with 17 bases spanning the gap. This CDR3 contains 15 residues. CDR1 is MNHNS and CDR2 is SASEGT in the germline V gene. The CDR3 coding sequence is TGTGCCAGCAGTGAATGGGGGTACCTTGAGGATGAAGCTTTCTTT. Translated, it gives CASSEWGYLEDEAFF.

The V call is TRBV28, the J call TRBJ2-7; the D is unclear. The CDR3 is 14 residues long. Per the germline V gene, CDR1 is MDHEN and CDR2 is SYDVKM. Trimming removed 4 bases from V and 7 bases from J, with 17 bases in between. The CDR3 loop reads CASSSRTSLGEQYF. The CDR3 DNA reads TGTGCCAGCAGTTCCCGGACCTCTTTGGGGGAGCAGTACTTC.

This clonotype was counted at least ten times. The CDR3 is CASSTSTGGSYNSPLHF. CDR3 bases: TGTGCCAGCAGTACCTCGACAGGGGGCTCCTATAATTCACCCCTCCACTTT. J is TRBJ1-6 and V is TRBV6-2 or TRBV6-3, with 9 positions matching TRBD1. Trimming removed 5 bases from V and 0 bases from J; junction bases left unmatched: 5. Per the germline V gene, CDR1 is MNHEY and CDR2 is SVGEGT. The CDR3 covers 17 residues.

This clonotype was seen many times. J is TRBJ2-3 and V is TRBV7-2; D could derive from TRBD1 or TRBD2 (6 bases each). CDR3 length equals 14 residues. Germline CDR1 SGHTA, CDR2 FQGNSA. Trimming took off 5 bases at V and 6 bases at J, with 15 bases between the two ends. CDR3 bases: TGTGCCAGCAGCCCCGGGGGCGGGTTGGATACGCAGTATTTT. It encodes CASSPGGGLDTQYF.

This clonotype was found many times. The chain couples TRBV5-1 to TRBJ2-3; 10 positions agree with TRBD2. Germline V lookup: CDR1 SGHRS, CDR2 YFSETQ. Germline trimming cut 2 bases from V and 3 bases from J; bases unmatched to any gene: 6. The CDR3 is 16 residues long. The CDR3 bases are TGCGCCAGCAGCTTCGGGAGCGGGAGGGCTACAGATACGCAGTATTTT. It yields the protein CASSFGSGRATDTQYF.

This clonotype has a count of ten or more. The CDR3 protein is CSGENTEAFF. The CDR3 DNA sequence: TGCAGCGGAGAGAACACTGAAGCTTTCTTT. The gene calls are TRBV29-1 and TRBJ1-1; D remains unclear. Trimming took off 7 bases at V and 1 base at J, with 4 bases between the two ends. Germline loops: CDR1 SQVTM, CDR2 ANQGSEA. CDR3 length: 10 residues.

This sequence joins TRBV4-3 and TRBJ2-7; TRBD2 matches 13 bases. V was clipped by 0 bases and J by 7 bases; unmatched bases: 6. Germline CDR1 LGHNA, CDR2 YSLEER. CDR3 size: 16 residues. CDR3 bases: TGCGCCAGCAGCCAAGAAATGACTAGCGGGAGGCGGGAGCAGTACTTC. As protein: CASSQEMTSGRREQYF.

The rearrangement links TRBV29-1 to TRBJ1-1; TRBD1 is a possible D gene (5 bases). Per germline, CDR1 SQVTM and CDR2 ANQGSEA. The ends were cut back, 7 bases at V and 7 bases at J, with 16 bases in the middle. This CDR3 spans 12 amino acids. CDR3 protein: CSEQDGRIEAFF. The CDR3 DNA is TGCAGCGAACAGGACGGCAGGATTGAAGCTTTCTTT.

The rearrangement links TRBV12-3 or TRBV12-4 to TRBJ2-7; D is perhaps TRBD1 or TRBD2 (5 bases each). Trimming removed 10 bases at V and 4 bases at J, with 17 bases between. This CDR3 spans 13 amino acids. The CDR3 protein is CATRQLGAYEQYF. CDR3 sequence (DNA): TGTGCCACCAGGCAACTAGGGGCTTACGAGCAGTACTTC.